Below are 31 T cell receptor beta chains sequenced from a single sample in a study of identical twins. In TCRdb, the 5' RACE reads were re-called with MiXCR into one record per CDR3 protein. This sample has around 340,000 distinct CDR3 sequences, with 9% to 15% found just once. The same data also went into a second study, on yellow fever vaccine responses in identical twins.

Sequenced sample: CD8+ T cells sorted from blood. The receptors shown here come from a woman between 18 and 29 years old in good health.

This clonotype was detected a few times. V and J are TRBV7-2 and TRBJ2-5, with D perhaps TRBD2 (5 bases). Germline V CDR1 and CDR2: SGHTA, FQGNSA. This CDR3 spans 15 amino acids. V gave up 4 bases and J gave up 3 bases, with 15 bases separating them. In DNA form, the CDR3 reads TGTGCCAGCAGCTCCATAGCGATTTGGGAAGAGACCCAGTACTTC. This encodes CASSSIAIWEETQYF.

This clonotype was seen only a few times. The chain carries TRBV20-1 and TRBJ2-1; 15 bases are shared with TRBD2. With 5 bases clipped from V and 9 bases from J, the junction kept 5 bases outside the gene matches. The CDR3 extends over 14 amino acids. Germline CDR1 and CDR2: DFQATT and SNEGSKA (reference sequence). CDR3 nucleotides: TGCAGTGCTGAGGCGGGACTAGCGGGAGGTGAGCAGTTCTTC. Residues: CSAEAGLAGGEQFF.

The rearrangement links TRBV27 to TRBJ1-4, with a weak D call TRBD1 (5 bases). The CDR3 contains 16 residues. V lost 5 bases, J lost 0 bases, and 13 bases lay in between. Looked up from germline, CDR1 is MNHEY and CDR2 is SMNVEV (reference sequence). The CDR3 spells CASSTTGPPTNEKLFF. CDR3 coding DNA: TGTGCCAGCAGTACCACAGGCCCACCAACTAATGAAAAACTGTTTTTT.

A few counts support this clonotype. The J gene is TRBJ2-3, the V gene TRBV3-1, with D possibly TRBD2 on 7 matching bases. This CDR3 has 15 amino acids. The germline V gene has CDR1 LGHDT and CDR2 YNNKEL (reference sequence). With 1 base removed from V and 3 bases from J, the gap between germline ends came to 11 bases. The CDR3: CASSQGGGGTDTQYF. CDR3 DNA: TGTGCCAGCAGCCAAGGAGGGGGAGGGACAGATACGCAGTATTTT.

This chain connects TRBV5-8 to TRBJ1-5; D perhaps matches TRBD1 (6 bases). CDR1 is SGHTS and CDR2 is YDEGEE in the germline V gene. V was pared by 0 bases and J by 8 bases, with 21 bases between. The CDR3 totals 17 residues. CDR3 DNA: TGTGCCAGCAGCTTGGGGGGGGCCAGATTCTGGATAGAGCCCCAGCATTTT. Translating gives CASSLGGARFWIEPQHF.

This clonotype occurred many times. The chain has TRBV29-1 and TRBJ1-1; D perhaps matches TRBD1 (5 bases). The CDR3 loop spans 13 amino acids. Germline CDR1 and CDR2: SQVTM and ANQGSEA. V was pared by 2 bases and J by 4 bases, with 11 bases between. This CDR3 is CSVEQGVITEAFF. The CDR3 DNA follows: TGCAGCGTTGAACAGGGCGTTATCACTGAAGCTTTCTTT. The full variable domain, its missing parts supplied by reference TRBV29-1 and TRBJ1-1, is SAVISQKPSRDICQRGTSLTIQCQVDSQVTMMFWYRQQPGQSLTLIATANQGSEATYESGFVIDKFPISRPNLTFSTLTVSNMSPEDSSIYLCSVEQGVITEAFFGQGTRLTVV.

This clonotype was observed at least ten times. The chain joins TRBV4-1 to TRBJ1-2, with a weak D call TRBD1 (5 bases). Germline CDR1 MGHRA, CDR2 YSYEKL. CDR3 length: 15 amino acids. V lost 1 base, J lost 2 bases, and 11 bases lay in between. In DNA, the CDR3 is TGCGCCAGCAGCCAAGTGAGGGGCCCCAACTATGGCTACACCTTC. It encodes CASSQVRGPNYGYTF.

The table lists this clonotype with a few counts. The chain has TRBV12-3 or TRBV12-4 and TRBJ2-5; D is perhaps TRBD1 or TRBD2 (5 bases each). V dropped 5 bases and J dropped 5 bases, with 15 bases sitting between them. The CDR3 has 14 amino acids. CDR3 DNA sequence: TGTGCCAGCAGTCCAAGTTGGGGCGGGGAGACCCAGTACTTC. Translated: CASSPSWGGETQYF.

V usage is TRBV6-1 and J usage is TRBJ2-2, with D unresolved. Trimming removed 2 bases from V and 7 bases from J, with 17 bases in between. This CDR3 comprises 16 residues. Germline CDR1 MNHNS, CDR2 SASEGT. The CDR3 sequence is CASSERDSGHVGELFF. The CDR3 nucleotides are TGTGCCAGCAGTGAACGAGACTCAGGTCATGTCGGGGAGCTGTTTTTT.

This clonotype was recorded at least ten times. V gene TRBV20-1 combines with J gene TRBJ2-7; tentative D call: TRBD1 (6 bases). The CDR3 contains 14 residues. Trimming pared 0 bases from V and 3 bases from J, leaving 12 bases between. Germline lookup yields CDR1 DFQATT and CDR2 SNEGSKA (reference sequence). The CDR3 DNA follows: TGCAGTGCTAGAGAAGCGGACAGAAGCTACGAGCAGTACGTC. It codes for CSAREADRSYEQYV.

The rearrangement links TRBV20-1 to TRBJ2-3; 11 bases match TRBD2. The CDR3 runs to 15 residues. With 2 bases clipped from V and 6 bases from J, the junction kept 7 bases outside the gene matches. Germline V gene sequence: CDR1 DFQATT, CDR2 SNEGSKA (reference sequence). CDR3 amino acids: CSARPLAGVSDTQYF. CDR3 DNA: TGCAGTGCTAGACCACTAGCGGGAGTGTCCGATACGCAGTATTTT.

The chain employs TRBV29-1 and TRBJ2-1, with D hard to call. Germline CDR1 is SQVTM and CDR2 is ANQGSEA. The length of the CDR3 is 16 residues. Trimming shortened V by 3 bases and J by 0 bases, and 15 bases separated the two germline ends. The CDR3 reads CSVEVLGLDSYNEQFF. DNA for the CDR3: TGCAGCGTTGAGGTTTTAGGCCTGGACTCCTACAATGAGCAGTTCTTC.

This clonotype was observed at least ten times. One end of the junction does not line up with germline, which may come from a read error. The CDR3 nucleotides read TGTGCCAGCAGCGAAGAGGGGAACACCGGGGAGCTGTTTTTT. Translated: CASSEEGNTGELFF. The chain uses TRBV3-1 and TRBJ2-2; TRBD2 is a possible D gene (5 bases). This CDR3 has 14 amino acids. Germline V gene data show CDR1 as LGHDT and CDR2 as YNNKEL (reference sequence).

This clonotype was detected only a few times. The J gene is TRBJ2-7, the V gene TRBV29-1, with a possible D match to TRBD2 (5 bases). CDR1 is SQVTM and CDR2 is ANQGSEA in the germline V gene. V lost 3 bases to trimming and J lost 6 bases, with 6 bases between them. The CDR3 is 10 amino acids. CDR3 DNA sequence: TGCAGCGTTGATGGAGGCGAGCAGTACTTC. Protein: CSVDGGEQYF.

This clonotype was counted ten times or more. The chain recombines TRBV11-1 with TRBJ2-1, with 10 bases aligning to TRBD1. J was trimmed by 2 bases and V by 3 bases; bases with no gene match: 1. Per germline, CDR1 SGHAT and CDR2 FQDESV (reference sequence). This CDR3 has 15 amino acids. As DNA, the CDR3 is TGTGCCAGCAGCTTGACAGGGGGCGCCTACAATGAGCAGTTCTTC. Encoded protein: CASSLTGGAYNEQFF.

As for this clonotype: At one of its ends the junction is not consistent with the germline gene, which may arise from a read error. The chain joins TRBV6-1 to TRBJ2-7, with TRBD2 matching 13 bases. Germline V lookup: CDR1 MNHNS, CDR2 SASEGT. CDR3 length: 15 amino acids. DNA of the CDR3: TGTGCCAGCAGGGAAGGACTAGCGGGAGTCTACGAGCAGTACTTC. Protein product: CASREGLAGVYEQYF.

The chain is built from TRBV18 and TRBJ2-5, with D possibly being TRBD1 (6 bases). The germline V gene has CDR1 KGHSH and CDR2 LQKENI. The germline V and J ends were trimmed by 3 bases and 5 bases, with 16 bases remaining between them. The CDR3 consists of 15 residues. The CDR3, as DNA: TGTGCCAGCTCACCGAACTCAGGGGTTTGGGAGACCCAGTACTTC. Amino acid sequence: CASSPNSGVWETQYF.

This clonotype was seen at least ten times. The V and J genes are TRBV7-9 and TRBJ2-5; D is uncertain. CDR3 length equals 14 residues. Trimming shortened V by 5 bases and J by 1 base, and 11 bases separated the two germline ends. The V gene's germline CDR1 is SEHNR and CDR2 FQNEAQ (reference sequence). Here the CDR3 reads CASSLTHLQETQYF. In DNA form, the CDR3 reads TGTGCCAGCAGCCTCACTCACCTCCAAGAGACCCAGTACTTC.

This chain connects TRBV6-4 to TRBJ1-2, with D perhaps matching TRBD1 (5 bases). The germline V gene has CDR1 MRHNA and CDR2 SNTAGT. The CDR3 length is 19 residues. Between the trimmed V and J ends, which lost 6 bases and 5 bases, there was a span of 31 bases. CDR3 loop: CASSSYSSPRGKPPYGYTF. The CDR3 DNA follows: TGTGCCAGCAGCTCTTACAGCTCCCCCCGGGGGAAGCCCCCTTATGGCTACACCTTC.

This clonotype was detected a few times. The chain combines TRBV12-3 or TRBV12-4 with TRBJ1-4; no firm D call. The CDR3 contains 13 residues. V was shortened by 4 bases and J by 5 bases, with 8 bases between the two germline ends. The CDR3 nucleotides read TGTGCCAGCAGTTCAGGACCGAATGAAAAACTGTTTTTT. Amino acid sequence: CASSSGPNEKLFF.

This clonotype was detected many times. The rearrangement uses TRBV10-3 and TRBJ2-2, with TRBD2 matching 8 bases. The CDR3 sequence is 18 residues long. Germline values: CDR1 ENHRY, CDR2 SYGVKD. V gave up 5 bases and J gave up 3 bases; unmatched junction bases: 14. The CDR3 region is CAISSSRGLGEDTGELFF. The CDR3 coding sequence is TGTGCCATCAGTTCCAGTCGGGGACTAGGGGAGGACACCGGGGAGCTGTTTTTT.

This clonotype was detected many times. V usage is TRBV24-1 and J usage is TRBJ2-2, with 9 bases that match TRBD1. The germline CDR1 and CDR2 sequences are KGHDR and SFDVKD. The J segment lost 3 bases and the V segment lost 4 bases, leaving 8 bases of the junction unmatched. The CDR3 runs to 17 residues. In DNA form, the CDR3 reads TGTGCCACCAGTGACCTCGCGGGACAGGGTTACACCGGGGAGCTGTTTTTT. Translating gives CATSDLAGQGYTGELFF.

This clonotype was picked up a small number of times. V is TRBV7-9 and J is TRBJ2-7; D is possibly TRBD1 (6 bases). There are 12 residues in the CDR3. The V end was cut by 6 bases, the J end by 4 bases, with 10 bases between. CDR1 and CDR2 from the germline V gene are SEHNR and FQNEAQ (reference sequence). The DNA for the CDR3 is TGTGCCAGCAGATCTCAGGGGTACGAGCAGTACTTC. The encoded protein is CASRSQGYEQYF.

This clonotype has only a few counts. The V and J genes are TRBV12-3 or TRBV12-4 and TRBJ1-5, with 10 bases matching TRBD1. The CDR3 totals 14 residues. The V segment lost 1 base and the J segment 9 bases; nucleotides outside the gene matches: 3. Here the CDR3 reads CASSLGTGGPPQHF. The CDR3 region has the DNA TGTGCCAGCAGTTTAGGGACAGGGGGTCCGCCCCAGCATTTT.

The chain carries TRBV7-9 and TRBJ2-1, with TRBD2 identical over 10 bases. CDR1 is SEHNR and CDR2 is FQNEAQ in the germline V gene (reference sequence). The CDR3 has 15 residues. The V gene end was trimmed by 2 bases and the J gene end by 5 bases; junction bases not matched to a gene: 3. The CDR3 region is CASSLTLAGDNEQFF. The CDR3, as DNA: TGTGCCAGCAGCTTAACCCTAGCGGGGGACAATGAGCAGTTCTTC.

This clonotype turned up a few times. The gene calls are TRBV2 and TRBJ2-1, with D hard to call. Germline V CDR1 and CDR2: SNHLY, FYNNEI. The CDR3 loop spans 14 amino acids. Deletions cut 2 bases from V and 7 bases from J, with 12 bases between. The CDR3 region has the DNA TGTGCCAGCAGTGAACGTGCTAGTTTTAATGAGCAGTTCTTC. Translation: CASSERASFNEQFF.

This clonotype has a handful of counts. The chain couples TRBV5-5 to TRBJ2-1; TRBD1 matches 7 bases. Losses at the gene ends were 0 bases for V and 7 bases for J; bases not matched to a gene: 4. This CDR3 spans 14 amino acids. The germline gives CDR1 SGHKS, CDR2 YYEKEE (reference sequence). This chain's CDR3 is CASSLGQGHNEQFF. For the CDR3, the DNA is TGTGCCAGCAGCTTGGGACAGGGCCATAATGAGCAGTTCTTC. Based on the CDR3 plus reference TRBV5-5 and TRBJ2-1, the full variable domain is DAGVTQSPTHLIKTRGQQVTLRCSPISGHKSVSWYQQVLGQGPQFIFQYYEKEERGRGNFPDRFSARQFPNYSSELNVNALLLGDSALYLCASSLGQGHNEQFFGPGTRLTVL.

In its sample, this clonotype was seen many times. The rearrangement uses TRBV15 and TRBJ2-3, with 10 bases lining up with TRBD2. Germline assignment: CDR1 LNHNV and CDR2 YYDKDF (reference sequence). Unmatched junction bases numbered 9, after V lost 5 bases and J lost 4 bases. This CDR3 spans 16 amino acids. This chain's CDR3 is CATSSPISGRPDTQYF. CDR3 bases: TGTGCCACCAGCTCGCCCATTAGCGGGAGGCCAGATACGCAGTATTTT.

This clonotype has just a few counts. CDR3 amino acids: CASSPRVGDYNEQFF. CDR3 bases: TGTGCCAGCAGCCCCAGGGTTGGAGACTACAATGAGCAGTTCTTC. The rearrangement links TRBV7-9 to TRBJ2-1; a weak D match, TRBD1 (5 bases). Looked up from germline, CDR1 is SEHNR and CDR2 is FQNEAQ (reference sequence). With 5 bases removed from V and 3 bases from J, the gap between germline ends came to 14 bases. This CDR3 is 15 amino acids long. The whole variable domain, remainder taken from reference TRBV7-9 and TRBJ2-1, is DTGVSQNPRHKITKRGQNVTFRCDPISEHNRLYWYRQTLGQGPEFLTYFQNEAQLEKSRLLSDRFSAERPKGSFSTLEIQRTEQGDSAMYLCASSPRVGDYNEQFFGPGTRLTVL.

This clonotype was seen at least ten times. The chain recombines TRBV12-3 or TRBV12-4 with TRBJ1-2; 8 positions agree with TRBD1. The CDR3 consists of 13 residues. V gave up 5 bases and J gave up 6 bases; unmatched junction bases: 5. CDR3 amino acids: CASSTDRGHGYTF. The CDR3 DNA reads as TGTGCCAGCAGTACCGACAGGGGTCATGGCTACACCTTC.

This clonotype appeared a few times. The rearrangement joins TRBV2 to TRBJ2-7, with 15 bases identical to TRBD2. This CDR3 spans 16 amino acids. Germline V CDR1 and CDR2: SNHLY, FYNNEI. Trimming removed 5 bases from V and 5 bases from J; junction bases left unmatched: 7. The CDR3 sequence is CASSYGLAGGPHEQYF. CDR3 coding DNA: TGTGCCAGCAGTTACGGACTAGCGGGAGGGCCGCACGAGCAGTACTTC.